This T cell receptor (beta chain) derives from a study of shared clonotypes between healthy human individuals. Study-wide results and caveats: Shared clonotypes across all four donors exceeded non-shared ones in generation probability.

The input for sorted-subset replicate PCRs was around 0.2 ug DNA, around 30,000 T cell genomes. Repertoires were generated with immunoSEQ multiplex PCR, while TCRdb's copy carries only in-frame clones and drops some. The table has about a million clones, 60% to 80% seen once. This clone showed up just once. Antigen: not known. V was trimmed by 7 bases and J by 3 bases, leaving 10 bases between them. The CDR3 contains 13 residues. CDR1 is MNHNS, CDR2 SASEGT, per germline. The sequence was collected from a man in his late teens or twenties in good health. The genes are TRBV6-1 and TRBJ1-3; D gene uncertain. Source material: memory CD4+ T cells sorted from blood. Subset indicated: CD45RA-negative fraction. The CDR3 spells CASTTLVGNTIYF. Written as DNA, the CDR3 is TGTGCCAGCACCACGCTGGTTGGAAACACCATATATTTT.